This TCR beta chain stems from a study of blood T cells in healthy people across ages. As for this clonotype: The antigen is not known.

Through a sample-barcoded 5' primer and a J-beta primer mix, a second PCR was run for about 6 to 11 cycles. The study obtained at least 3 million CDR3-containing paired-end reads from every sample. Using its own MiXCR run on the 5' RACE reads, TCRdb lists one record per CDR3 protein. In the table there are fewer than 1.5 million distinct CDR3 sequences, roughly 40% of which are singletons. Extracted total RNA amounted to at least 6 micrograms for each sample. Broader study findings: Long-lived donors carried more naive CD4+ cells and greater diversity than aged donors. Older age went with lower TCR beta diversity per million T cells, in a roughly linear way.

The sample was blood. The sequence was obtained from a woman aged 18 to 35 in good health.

CDR3 sequence reads: CASSLNPGTSGAHQETQYF. CDR3 nucleotides: TGCGCCAGCAGCTTAAATCCCGGGACTAGCGGGGCCCACCAAGAGACCCAGTACTTC. The rearrangement joins TRBV5-1 to TRBJ2-5; TRBD2 matches at 13 bases. The germline V gene encodes CDR1 SGHRS and CDR2 YFSETQ. V was clipped by 2 bases and J by 0 bases; unmatched bases: 10. CDR3 length: 19 amino acids.